This T cell receptor beta chain was retrieved from a study of cytomegalovirus exposure and HLA in healthy donors. A few counts support this clone. Primers: 60 Vbeta forward and 13 Jbeta reverse. Only in-frame clones appear in the TCRdb table, and some are missing; sequencing was by immunoSEQ multiplex PCR. The table includes roughly 150,000 clones, roughly a tenth detected once. Unmatched junction bases numbered 6, after V lost 1 base and J lost 5 bases. Looked up from germline, CDR1 is SGHTA and CDR2 is FQGNSA. The CDR3 contains 16 residues. The sequence came from a male donor in good health and CMV-seronegative. The chain carries TRBV7-2 and TRBJ2-3, with 10 nucleotides matching TRBD2. Material for sequencing was PBMCs. DNA for the CDR3: TGTGCCAGCAGCTTAGGGGAACTAGCGGGACGAGATACGCAGTATTTT. Protein sequence: CASSLGELAGRDTQYF.